These 9 T cell receptor beta chains were sequenced from one sample in a study of blood T cell repertoires in COVID-19 (dated by TCRdb to the early 2020s). The method behind the library was the immunoSEQ multiplex PCR assay. TCRdb re-hosts the immuneACCESS table, in-frame sequences only. Its copies lack some clones; in the studies checked, an unresolved V gene accounts for under half of them, and the cause for the rest is not known. Recorded for this sample are tens of thousands of clones; roughly 80% of them occurred a single time. 15% of the sample is in the top ten clones. Sequencing used peripheral blood. All receptors derive from a man in his 60s with COVID-19, enrolled during active disease.

CDR3 protein: CASSLAAGSGNTIYF. Written as DNA, the CDR3 is TGTGCCAGCAGCTTAGCGGCAGGGTCTGGAAACACCATATATTTT. The genes are TRBV7-9 and TRBJ1-3; a possible D gene is TRBD1 (5 bases). Trimming removed 0 bases at V and 1 base at J, with 7 bases between. CDR3 length equals 15 residues. In germline, CDR1 is SEHNR, CDR2 FQNEAQ (reference sequence).

This chain links TRBV7-9 with TRBJ2-2; tentative D call: TRBD1 (5 bases). The CDR3 length is 15 residues. Germline-derived CDR1 and CDR2 are SEHNR and FQNEAQ (reference sequence). Trimming took off 5 bases at V and 4 bases at J, with 14 bases between the two ends. As DNA, the CDR3 is TGTGCCAGCAGCAAAAACAGGAGTGGCACCGGGGAGCTGTTTTTT. It specifies CASSKNRSGTGELFF.

This clone showed up just a few times. This chain uses TRBV5-6 with TRBJ2-1, with D hard to call. CDR3 length equals 11 residues. The V end lost 0 bases, the J end lost 9 bases, and 4 bases lay between the germline ends. The germline CDR1 and CDR2 sequences are SGHDT and YYEEEE. CDR3: CASSLAREQFF. For the CDR3, the DNA is TGTGCCAGCAGCTTGGCGCGTGAGCAGTTCTTC.

The rearrangement joins TRBV3-1 (or the pseudogene TRBV3-2) to TRBJ1-6; TRBD1 matches at 9 bases. The ends lost 3 bases at V and 10 bases at J; junction bases unmatched: 4. Germline V gives CDR1 LGHDT, CDR2 YNNKEL (reference sequence). The length of the CDR3 is 14 residues. CDR3 DNA sequence: TGTGCCAGCAGCCATGGACAGGGGCCCTCACCCCTCCACTTT. The encoded protein is CASSHGQGPSPLHF.

This clone was recorded only once. The genes are TRBV10-1 and TRBJ1-3; no reliable D call. This CDR3 is 16 amino acids long. The V gene's germline CDR1 is WNHNN and CDR2 SYGVQD (reference sequence). V was pared by 10 bases and J by 0 bases, with 19 bases between. The CDR3 DNA follows: TGCGCCACGGTGCGCGGGGAGATTCCCTCTGGAAACACCATATATTTT. Its protein product is CATVRGEIPSGNTIYF.

The chain has TRBV4-1 and TRBJ1-2; D possibly corresponds to TRBD1 (5 bases). The CDR3 spans 16 residues. The germline gives CDR1 MGHRA, CDR2 YSYEKL. V was trimmed by 1 base and J by 1 base, leaving 13 bases between them. Here the CDR3 reads CASSQGGGRGNYGYTF. DNA for the CDR3: TGCGCCAGCAGCCAAGGTGGAGGGAGGGGTAACTATGGCTACACCTTC.

The count of this clone is one. In the same sample, other DNA sequences code for this CDR3. The CDR3 spells CASSLGGGLTEAFF. The CDR3 DNA reads as TGTGCCAGCAGCTTAGGAGGGGGCCTCACTGAAGCTTTCTTT. J is TRBJ1-1 and V is TRBV11-3; 7 nucleotides align to TRBD1. This CDR3 has 14 residues. Germline CDR1 reads SGHNT; CDR2 reads YENEEA. The V gene end was trimmed by 1 base and the J gene end by 4 bases; junction bases not matched to a gene: 3.

V and J are TRBV29-1 and TRBJ2-5; D is perhaps TRBD1 (6 bases). Trimming took 5 bases from V and 2 from J, leaving 15 bases between them. Germline CDR1 and CDR2: SQVTM and ANQGSEA. The CDR3 consists of 14 residues. DNA for the CDR3: TGCAGCGTTTGGAGGAACAGGGCTCAAGAGACCCAGTACTTC. It yields the protein CSVWRNRAQETQYF.

The chain uses TRBV6-5 and TRBJ2-3; D gene uncertain. Germline-derived CDR1 and CDR2 are MNHEY and SVGAGI. This CDR3 is 13 amino acids long. Trimming stripped 7 bases from V and 5 bases from J, with 13 bases between. For the CDR3, the DNA is TGTGCCAGCACGCGAATGAGGCGAGATACGCAGTATTTT. Encoded protein: CASTRMRRDTQYF.